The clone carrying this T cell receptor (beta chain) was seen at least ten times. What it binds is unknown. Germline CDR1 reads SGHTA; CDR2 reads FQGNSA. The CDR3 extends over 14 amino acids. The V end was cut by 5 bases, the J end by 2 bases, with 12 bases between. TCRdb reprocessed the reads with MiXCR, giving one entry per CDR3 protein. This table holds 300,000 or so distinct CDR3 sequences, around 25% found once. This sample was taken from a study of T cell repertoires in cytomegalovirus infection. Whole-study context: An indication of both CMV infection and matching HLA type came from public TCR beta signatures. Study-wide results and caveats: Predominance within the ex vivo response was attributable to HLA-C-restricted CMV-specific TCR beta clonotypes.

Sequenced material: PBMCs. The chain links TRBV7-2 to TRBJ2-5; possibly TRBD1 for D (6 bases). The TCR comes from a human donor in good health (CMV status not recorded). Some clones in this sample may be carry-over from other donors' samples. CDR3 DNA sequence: TGTGCCAGCAGCCGGTTCGGACAGCAAGAGACCCAGTACTTC. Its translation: CASSRFGQQETQYF.